This T cell receptor beta chain was profiled in a study of shared clonotypes between healthy human individuals. Turning to this clone: The antigen is undetermined.

Assay execution took place at the deep level. Splitting of each subset's genomic DNA was done evenly across several immunoSEQ plates. Using immunoSEQ multiplex PCR, the repertoire was profiled, and TCRdb retains in-frame clones only, with some absent. This sample has some 2 million clones; about 95% occur once, and the top ten carry roughly 0.13%. The study, taken as a whole, reports: Only blood underwent sampling, and tissue repertoires likely differ.

The clonotype comes from a young man in good health. Sequencing used naive CD4+ T cells sorted from blood. As to subset: CD45RA+ positively selected.

The CDR3 loop reads CASSQETVPSGSPLHF. In nucleotides, the CDR3 is TGCGCCAGCAGCCAAGAGACAGTTCCCAGTGGTTCACCCCTCCACTTT. The V gene is TRBV4-3, the J gene TRBJ1-6; D is perhaps TRBD1 (5 bases). The V and J ends lost 0 bases and 9 bases respectively, with 15 bases between them. Germline CDR1 is LGHNA and CDR2 is YSLEER. The CDR3 consists of 16 residues.